The 19 T cell receptor beta chains reported below all come from one sample, sequenced in a study of breast tumors, draining lymph nodes, adjacent tissues. The lymph nodes were axillary draining lymph nodes from breast cancer patients. TCRdb re-derived calls from the multiplex PCR reads in MiXCR, one entry per CDR3 protein. The sample lists 140,000 or so distinct CDR3 sequences, roughly 33% occurring once. The source material was axillary lymph node tissue. The origin of the receptors is a female donor with breast cancer. Some clones in this sample may be carry-over from other donors' samples.

This chain's CDR3 is CASSDRASPEAFF. The CDR3 nucleotides are TGTGCCAGCAGCGACCGGGCCTCCCCTGAAGCTTTCTTT. This chain uses TRBV7-9 with TRBJ1-1; D is uncertain. V lost 5 bases to trimming and J lost 6 bases, with 13 bases between them. The CDR3 extends over 13 amino acids. The germline gives CDR1 SEHNR, CDR2 FQNEAQ (reference sequence).

As regards this clonotype: The junction departs from germline at one end; a sequencing error may be responsible. V is TRBV6-2 or TRBV6-3 and J is TRBJ1-5, with D possibly being TRBD1 (5 bases). CDR3 length: 17 amino acids. Per the germline V gene, CDR1 is MNHEY and CDR2 is SVGEGT. The CDR3 region has the DNA TGTGCCAGCAGTCACTCTCGGGCAGGCAGACAGAATCAGCCCCAGCATTTT. Protein product: CASSHSRAGRQNQPQHF.

Ten or more counts support this clonotype. The chain uses TRBV7-9 and TRBJ2-7, with no clear D. The CDR3 length is 14 residues. Germline V CDR1 and CDR2: SEHNR, FQNEAQ (reference sequence). The V and J ends lost 5 bases and 4 bases respectively, with 15 bases between them. This CDR3 reads CASSLSELNYEQYV. The CDR3 DNA follows: TGTGCCAGCAGCCTGTCAGAATTAAATTACGAGCAGTACGTC.

This clonotype was observed a single time. Compared with germline, one end of the junction differs, possibly owing to a read error. J is TRBJ1-6 and V is TRBV6-5; TRBD1 matches at 8 bases. The CDR3 covers 15 residues. Germline-derived CDR1 and CDR2 are MNHEY and SVGAGI. CDR3 sequence reads: CASSPPTGDNSPLHF. The CDR3 bases are TGCGCCAGCAGTCCCCCGACAGGGGATAATTCACCCCTCCACTTT.

V is TRBV19 and J is TRBJ2-1; TRBD2 aligns across 9 bases. Germline CDR1 is LNHDA and CDR2 is SQIVND (reference sequence). J lost 4 bases, V lost 6 bases, and 10 bases had no gene match. This CDR3 is built from 16 residues. The CDR3 is CASSPSGTRVYNEQFF. DNA of the CDR3: TGTGCCAGTAGCCCTAGCGGGACGAGGGTATACAATGAGCAGTTCTTC.

This chain uses TRBV6-1 with TRBJ2-3; D call uncertain. Trimming removed 7 bases at V and 2 bases at J, with 16 bases between. CDR1 and CDR2 (germline): MNHNS, SASEGT. The CDR3 extends over 15 amino acids. The CDR3 here is CASIHHTTPTDTQYF. CDR3 sequence (DNA): TGTGCCAGCATTCACCACACGACACCCACAGATACGCAGTATTTT.

This clonotype was observed at least ten times. This chain joins TRBV20-1 and TRBJ2-7; 7 nucleotides line up with TRBD1. The CDR3 covers 14 residues. The germline gives CDR1 DFQATT, CDR2 SNEGSKA (reference sequence). V lost 0 bases and J lost 3; bases outside the gene matches: 5. CDR3 region: CSARDLQGIYEQYF. The CDR3 DNA sequence: TGCAGTGCTAGAGATCTACAGGGGATCTACGAGCAGTACTTC.

This clonotype was observed a single time. The chain combines TRBV11-2 with TRBJ2-5, with D tentatively TRBD1 or TRBD2 (5 bases each). Trimming cost V 4 bases and J 4 bases, with 19 bases left between them. CDR1 is SGHAT and CDR2 is FQNNGV in the germline V gene. This CDR3 contains 16 residues. CDR3 DNA sequence: TGTGCCAGCAGCTCGGCCGGGGCCGCGGGTTTAGAGACCCAGTACTTC. Its protein is CASSSAGAAGLETQYF. Based on the CDR3 plus reference TRBV11-2 and TRBJ2-5, the full variable domain is EAGVAQSPRYKIIEKRQSVAFWCNPISGHATLYWYQQILGQGPKLLIQFQNNGVVDDSQLPKDRFSAERLKGVDSTLKIQPAKLEDSAVYLCASSSAGAAGLETQYFGPGTRLLVL.

The V call is TRBV20-1, the J call TRBJ1-1; D ambiguous. Germline V lookup: CDR1 DFQATT, CDR2 SNEGSKA (reference sequence). Deletions cut 3 bases from V and 1 base from J, with 6 bases between. This CDR3 has 12 residues. CDR3: CSASLWNTEAFF. CDR3 sequence (DNA): TGCAGTGCTAGTTTGTGGAACACTGAAGCTTTCTTT.

This clonotype was seen more than once but under ten times. This may come from a read error, since a much larger clone is one base off. The chain combines TRBV5-4 with TRBJ1-2, with a weak D call TRBD1 (5 bases). The length of the CDR3 is 14 residues. The germline V gene has CDR1 SGHNT and CDR2 YYREEE (reference sequence). Trimming took off 2 bases at V and 2 bases at J, with 10 bases between the two ends. The CDR3 sequence is CASSFPQANYGYTF. CDR3 nucleotides: TGTGCCAGCAGCTTTCCACAGGCCAACTATGGCTACACCTTC.

V gene TRBV9 combines with J gene TRBJ1-6; 7 bases fit TRBD1. Trimming cost V 4 bases and J 2 bases; bases outside gene matches: 9. Germline CDR1 reads SGDLS; CDR2 reads YYNGEE. The CDR3 length is 17 residues. CDR3 DNA sequence: TGTGCCAGCAGCCAAGATCAGGGGGATACCTATAATTCACCCCTCCACTTT. Translating gives CASSQDQGDTYNSPLHF.

The rearrangement links TRBV24-1 to TRBJ1-5, with D possibly matching TRBD1 (6 bases). Between the trimmed V and J ends, which lost 7 bases and 6 bases, there was a span of 21 bases. Germline V gene data show CDR1 as KGHDR and CDR2 as SFDVKD. The CDR3 loop spans 16 amino acids. The CDR3 DNA reads as TGTGCCACCAGCTCTAGGGGGTTTCGGGGAAGTCAGCCCCAGCATTTT. Translation gives CATSSRGFRGSQPQHF.

Many counts were recorded for this clonotype. This chain joins TRBV5-1 and TRBJ2-5; 11 bases line up with TRBD1. V was pared by 4 bases and J by 5 bases, with 7 bases of the junction left unmatched. The CDR3 covers 15 residues. Germline V CDR1 and CDR2: SGHRS, YFSETQ. The CDR3 spells CASSRGQGAKETQYF. The CDR3 nucleotides are TGCGCCAGCAGCCGAGGACAGGGGGCGAAGGAGACCCAGTACTTC.

On this clonotype: This sequence may be a read error, since a much larger clone differs from it by one base. This chain joins TRBV19 and TRBJ2-3; possibly TRBD1 for D (5 bases). The end of the DNA fits TRBJ1-5 better, so the J call may be wrong. CDR3 length equals 16 residues. CDR1 LNHDA and CDR2 SQIVND come from the germline V gene (reference sequence). CDR3 in amino acids: CASSMRGDSFRYTQHF. The CDR3 DNA reads as TGTGCCAGTAGTATGCGGGGGGACTCGTTCCGGTATACGCAGCATTTT.

CDR3 amino acids: CASSIDRGAGELFF. CDR3 coding DNA: TGTGCCAGTAGTATAGATAGGGGCGCCGGGGAGCTGTTTTTT. V is TRBV19 and J is TRBJ2-2, with D possibly being TRBD1 (5 bases). This CDR3 region has 14 residues. Trimming left V 0 bases short and J 6 bases short, with 8 bases between. In germline, CDR1 is LNHDA, CDR2 SQIVND (reference sequence).

This clonotype was found many times. This chain connects TRBV5-1 to TRBJ1-3, with D perhaps matching TRBD1 (5 bases). This CDR3 has 15 amino acids. The germline V gene encodes CDR1 SGHRS and CDR2 YFSETQ. The V end was cut by 4 bases, the J end by 7 bases, with 18 bases between. Written as DNA, the CDR3 is TGCGCCAGCAGCCCCACCGGGGACCCAGAGAACACCATATATTTT. It is translated as CASSPTGDPENTIYF.

This clonotype appeared many times. The CDR3 is CASSFGSGNTIYF. The CDR3 bases are TGTGCCAGCAGTTTCGGCTCTGGAAACACCATATATTTT. The chain is built from TRBV12-3 or TRBV12-4 and TRBJ1-3; no definite D call. V was pared by 3 bases and J by 0 bases, with 3 bases between. CDR3 length: 13 residues.

In the case of this clonotype: At one end the junction does not follow the germline gene, possibly because of a read error. The rearrangement uses TRBV25-1 and TRBJ1-2, with TRBD1 identical over 10 bases. The germline CDR1 and CDR2 sequences are MGHDK and SYGVNS. The CDR3 is made up of 15 amino acids. CDR3 coding DNA: TGTGCCAGCAGTGAACCGGGACAGGGGAACTATGGCTACGCCTTT. As protein: CASSEPGQGNYGYAF.

This clonotype was seen at least ten times. The rearrangement uses TRBV2 and TRBJ1-2; no reliable D call. The germline V gene encodes CDR1 SNHLY and CDR2 FYNNEI. The CDR3 spans 13 residues. V was trimmed by 4 bases and J by 1 base, leaving 7 bases between them. Written as DNA, the CDR3 is TGTGCCAGCAGTGCGGCCAGTAACTATGGCTACACCTTC. It is translated as CASSAASNYGYTF.